This TCR beta chain was captured by sequencing in a study of shared clonotypes between healthy human individuals. Study outcomes and limitations: The study's rarefaction showed incomplete sorted-subset sequencing despite large depth. Few donors restricted represented genetic and exposure-history diversity. Sampling included only blood; tissue repertoires likely differ.

A word on this clone: Its antigen is undetermined.

Naive CD8 cells comprised CD45RO-negative, CCR7-positively selected cells, excluding terminally differentiated effector memory CD45RA+ cells. In the sorted-subset replicate PCRs, 150 to 250 ng DNA, 25,000 to 35,000 T cell genomes, was used. Clones were sequenced by immunoSEQ multiplex PCR, and TCRdb holds only the in-frame ones, with some missing. The table shows roughly 2,000,000 clones, with about 95% occurring only once. V dropped 5 bases and J dropped 4; count of bases not matched to a gene: 7. This CDR3 comprises 14 residues. Looked up from germline, CDR1 is SGHAT and CDR2 is FQNNGV. The rearrangement joins TRBV11-2 to TRBJ1-2; 7 bases map to TRBD1. The TCR comes from a young man in good health. Material for sequencing was naive CD8+ T cells sorted from blood. The CDR3: CASSPTGEGYGYTF. As DNA, the CDR3 is TGTGCCAGCAGCCCCACAGGGGAAGGCTATGGCTACACCTTC. The variable domain in full, with the rest retrieved from reference TRBV11-2 and TRBJ1-2, is EAGVAQSPRYKIIEKRQSVAFWCNPISGHATLYWYQQILGQGPKLLIQFQNNGVVDDSQLPKDRFSAERLKGVDSTLKIQPAKLEDSAVYLCASSPTGEGYGYTFGSGTRLTVV.